This TCR beta chain was retrieved from a study of regulatory T cells in long-lasting Graves disease. Building of the TCR beta libraries involved iRepertoire HTBI primers and Arm-PCR of CDR3 regions. TCRdb re-analysed the multiplex PCR reads in MiXCR, keeping a single row per CDR3 protein. The sample gives 600,000 to 800,000 distinct CDR3 sequences, about 32% of which show up once; around 40% is in the top ten. This clonotype was recorded at least ten times. Time point given: persistent/refractory GD, antithyroid drugs over 5 years with positive TRAb. Following extraction of RNA from PBMCs, that RNA was used to make the TCR library. The TCR sequence derives from a female donor with Graves disease. The specimen comprised peripheral blood mononuclear cells (PBMCs), sampled when the disease was refractory, from a patient treated with antithyroid drugs.

The CDR3 coding sequence is TGCAGCGTTGTGGAGGGGAGATCCTACGAGCAGTACTTC. It translates to CSVVEGRSYEQYF. The rearrangement joins TRBV29-1 to TRBJ2-7; tentative D call: TRBD2 (6 bases). CDR3 length: 13 residues. Per germline, CDR1 SQVTM and CDR2 ANQGSEA. Deletions cut 4 bases from V and 1 base from J, with 11 bases between.